Listed here are 8 T cell receptor beta chains from one sample, sequenced in a study of T cells in Graves' hyperthyroidism and ophthalmopathy. The source material, RNA transcripts, was used to amplify TCR beta CDR3 regions. The HTBI set primed first-round TCR CDR3 RT-PCR. TCRdb passed the multiplex PCR reads through MiXCR, listing each CDR3 protein once. The sample carries 600,000 to 700,000 distinct CDR3 sequences, under 15% recorded once. The sample was blood. These receptors came from a middle-aged woman with Graves' ophthalmopathy.

This clonotype was seen a few times. This rearrangement joins TRBV24-1 to TRBJ2-2, with a weak D call TRBD2 (5 bases). V lost 6 bases and J 3 bases, leaving 16 bases between the germline ends. From germline, CDR1 is KGHDR and CDR2 SFDVKD. The CDR3 loop spans 16 amino acids. CDR3 sequence: CATSNRRELDTGELFF. The CDR3 nucleotides are TGTGCCACCAGTAACCGACGGGAATTGGACACCGGGGAGCTGTTTTTT.

This clonotype showed up many times. The chain is built from TRBV6-5 and TRBJ1-3; 7 nucleotides line up with TRBD1. The germline V gene encodes CDR1 MNHEY and CDR2 SVGAGI. The V and J ends lost 7 bases and 3 bases, in that order; junction bases with no gene match: 6. The CDR3 runs 14 residues. CDR3 DNA sequence: TGTGCCAGCATTCGGGACAGCTTTGGAAACACCATATATTTT. Translation: CASIRDSFGNTIYF.

The chain combines TRBV2 with TRBJ1-2; D not certain. Trimming stripped 2 bases from V and 0 bases from J, with 7 bases between. The length of the CDR3 is 14 residues. CDR1 is SNHLY, CDR2 FYNNEI, per germline. In DNA form, the CDR3 reads TGTGCCAGCAGTGAATCCGGGGCTAACTATGGCTACACCTTC. It translates to CASSESGANYGYTF.

This clonotype was counted many times. V usage is TRBV20-1 and J usage is TRBJ1-2; perhaps TRBD1 as D (5 bases). Germline V gene sequence: CDR1 DFQATT, CDR2 SNEGSKA (reference sequence). CDR3 length: 11 residues. Here the CDR3 DNA reads TGCAGCCCTAGGGTGGGGGATGGCTACACCTTC. Translated: CSPRVGDGYTF.

Comments on this clonotype: An end of the junction does not agree with germline; a read error may underlie this. The chain is built from TRBV12-3 or TRBV12-4 and TRBJ2-7; D possibly corresponds to TRBD2 (5 bases). This CDR3 has 14 amino acids. As DNA, the CDR3 is TGTGCCAGCGGTTTGGAGGCCCTCTCCTACGAGCAGTACTTC. It encodes CASGLEALSYEQYF.

This clonotype was observed many times. The J gene is TRBJ1-3, the V gene TRBV19; D gene uncertain. CDR3 length: 12 amino acids. Trimming took off 3 bases at V and 5 bases at J, with 5 bases between the two ends. From germline, CDR1 is LNHDA and CDR2 SQIVND (reference sequence). The CDR3 DNA reads TGTGCCAGTAGTATGGCCCGAAACACCATATATTTT. This translates into CASSMARNTIYF.

This clonotype has a count of ten or more. The V call is TRBV15, the J call TRBJ2-2; D remains unclear. Trimming removed 2 bases at V and 1 base at J, with 2 bases between. This CDR3 spans 13 amino acids. Per germline, CDR1 LNHNV and CDR2 YYDKDF (reference sequence). The CDR3 DNA reads TGTGCCACCAGCAGAATGAACACCGGGGAGCTGTTTTTT. It specifies CATSRMNTGELFF.

This clonotype was recorded at least ten times. This chain connects TRBV6-1 to TRBJ2-7; the D gene is possibly TRBD1 (5 bases). V gave up 0 bases and J gave up 3 bases, with 9 bases separating them. The CDR3 covers 14 residues. CDR1 is MNHNS, CDR2 SASEGT, per germline. This chain's CDR3 is CASSEAGQIYEQYF. CDR3 nucleotides: TGTGCCAGCAGTGAAGCGGGGCAGATCTACGAGCAGTACTTC.